Presented here are 2 T cell receptor beta chains from one specimen sequenced in a study of human T cells and chemical hapten exposure. TCRdb fed the RACE reads into MiXCR, producing one record per CDR3 protein. The table shows about 68,000 distinct CDR3 sequences, with 11% occurring only once. Stated time point: pre-sensitization, week 0. The treatment denotes: therapeutic diphenylcyclopropenone sensitization with weekly scalp DPC. Material: whole blood, obtained in connection with sensitization to the hapten diphenylcyclopropenone (DPC). The receptor source for this set is a woman aged 45-59 years with alopecia areata. Some clones in this sample may be carry-over from other donors' samples.

In this sample, this clonotype turned up many times. The V and J genes are TRBV7-2 and TRBJ1-2; possible D gene TRBD1, 5 bases. Looked up from germline, CDR1 is SGHTA and CDR2 is FQGNSA. Trimming left V 1 base short and J 6 bases short, with 12 bases between. This CDR3 comprises 14 residues. Here the CDR3 reads CASSLGVRVNGYTF. The CDR3 DNA sequence: TGTGCCAGCAGCTTAGGTGTCAGGGTAAATGGCTACACCTTC.

The chain carries TRBV6-2 or TRBV6-3 and TRBJ2-5; D remains unclear. The CDR3 is 11 residues long. The germline gives CDR1 MNHEY, CDR2 SVGEGT. V lost 4 bases to trimming and J lost 5 bases, with 5 bases between them. The CDR3 is CASSFFETQYF. CDR3 coding DNA: TGTGCCAGCAGTTTTTTCGAGACCCAGTACTTC.